This T cell receptor (beta chain) was found in a study of blood T cell repertoires in COVID-19 (dated by TCRdb to about 2020). About the study as a whole: Samples covering the acute and convalescent phases of COVID-19 were provided by collaborators in the United States, Italy and Spain. The material from the prospective study consisted of cDNA or gDNA derived from T cells, B-cell-depleted T cells, or PBMCs. The dataset comprised deeply sampled blood TCRbeta repertoires from subjects exposed to, actively infected with, or recovered from COVID-19. The repertoires were released in a freely available public database meant as a resource for research on the immune response to SARS-CoV-2. Samples were obtained from the ongoing ImmuneRACE study (first 160 participants) and from 1,000 to 1,500 subjects provided by 6 global collaborators. A de-identified subject ID, COVID-19 status, age in years and sex were almost always included in the sample metadata. Where available, HLA class I and class II types were obtained from metadata supplied by the sample provider rather than from assay-based typing.

Results and caveats for the whole study, not just this receptor: How much clinical and demographic metadata was included differed by source and by participant, and the metadata was provided uncurated.

Including the terminal cysteine and phenylalanine, the CDR3 comprises 15 residues. Left in the record is the CDR3 DNA by itself, 45 bases read in frame from the first base. The junction carries 14 bases between V and J, which are trimmed by 1 base and 4 bases respectively. The germline V gene supplies CDR1 SGHTA and CDR2 FQGNSA. Another Seattle source contributed samples from volunteer blood donors who had recovered from COVID-19. Each collaborating institution followed its own protocols to collect whole blood in K2EDTA tubes. For TCRbeta analysis, collaborators shipped samples as frozen whole blood, isolated PBMCs, or DNA extracted from either of those sample types. TCRbeta CDR3 regions were amplified from genomic DNA by means of the immunoSEQ Assay, a bias-controlled multiplex PCR. Regarding the original processing steps: The number of nucleated cells in each sample was estimated from the amplification of reference gene primers within the assay. Sequence reads were collapsed and filtered to measure the absolute abundance of every unique TCRbeta CDR3 rearrangement. For each sample, productive Simpson clonality was calculated by taking the square root of Simpson's diversity index across productive rearrangements. The immuneACCESS repertoire file appears here via TCRdb, limited to in-frame rearrangements. These files lack a portion of the clones; in checked studies, under half of the deficit traces to unresolved V genes, and the cause of the others is not known. Clone size and the V and J calls come from that table; the DNA yielded D and trimming. The sample table contains around 230,000 clones; only one count was recorded for about nine tenths of them. Of the sample, 2% to 2.5% is held by the ten largest clones.

Notes on this clone: There is no known antigen for this receptor. Base qualities are not at hand, and no much larger clone is one base apart.

The chain was built from TRBV7-2 and TRBJ2-7, with a tentative D gene TRBD2 over 5 matching bases. The receptor's source is a man aged 30 to 45 who had recovered from COVID-19. The sample taken for sequencing was peripheral blood. CDR3 reads: CASSLVGRRVYEQYF. The sequenced DNA: TGTGCCAGCAGCTTAGTGGGTCGGCGGGTTTACGAGCAGTACTTC.